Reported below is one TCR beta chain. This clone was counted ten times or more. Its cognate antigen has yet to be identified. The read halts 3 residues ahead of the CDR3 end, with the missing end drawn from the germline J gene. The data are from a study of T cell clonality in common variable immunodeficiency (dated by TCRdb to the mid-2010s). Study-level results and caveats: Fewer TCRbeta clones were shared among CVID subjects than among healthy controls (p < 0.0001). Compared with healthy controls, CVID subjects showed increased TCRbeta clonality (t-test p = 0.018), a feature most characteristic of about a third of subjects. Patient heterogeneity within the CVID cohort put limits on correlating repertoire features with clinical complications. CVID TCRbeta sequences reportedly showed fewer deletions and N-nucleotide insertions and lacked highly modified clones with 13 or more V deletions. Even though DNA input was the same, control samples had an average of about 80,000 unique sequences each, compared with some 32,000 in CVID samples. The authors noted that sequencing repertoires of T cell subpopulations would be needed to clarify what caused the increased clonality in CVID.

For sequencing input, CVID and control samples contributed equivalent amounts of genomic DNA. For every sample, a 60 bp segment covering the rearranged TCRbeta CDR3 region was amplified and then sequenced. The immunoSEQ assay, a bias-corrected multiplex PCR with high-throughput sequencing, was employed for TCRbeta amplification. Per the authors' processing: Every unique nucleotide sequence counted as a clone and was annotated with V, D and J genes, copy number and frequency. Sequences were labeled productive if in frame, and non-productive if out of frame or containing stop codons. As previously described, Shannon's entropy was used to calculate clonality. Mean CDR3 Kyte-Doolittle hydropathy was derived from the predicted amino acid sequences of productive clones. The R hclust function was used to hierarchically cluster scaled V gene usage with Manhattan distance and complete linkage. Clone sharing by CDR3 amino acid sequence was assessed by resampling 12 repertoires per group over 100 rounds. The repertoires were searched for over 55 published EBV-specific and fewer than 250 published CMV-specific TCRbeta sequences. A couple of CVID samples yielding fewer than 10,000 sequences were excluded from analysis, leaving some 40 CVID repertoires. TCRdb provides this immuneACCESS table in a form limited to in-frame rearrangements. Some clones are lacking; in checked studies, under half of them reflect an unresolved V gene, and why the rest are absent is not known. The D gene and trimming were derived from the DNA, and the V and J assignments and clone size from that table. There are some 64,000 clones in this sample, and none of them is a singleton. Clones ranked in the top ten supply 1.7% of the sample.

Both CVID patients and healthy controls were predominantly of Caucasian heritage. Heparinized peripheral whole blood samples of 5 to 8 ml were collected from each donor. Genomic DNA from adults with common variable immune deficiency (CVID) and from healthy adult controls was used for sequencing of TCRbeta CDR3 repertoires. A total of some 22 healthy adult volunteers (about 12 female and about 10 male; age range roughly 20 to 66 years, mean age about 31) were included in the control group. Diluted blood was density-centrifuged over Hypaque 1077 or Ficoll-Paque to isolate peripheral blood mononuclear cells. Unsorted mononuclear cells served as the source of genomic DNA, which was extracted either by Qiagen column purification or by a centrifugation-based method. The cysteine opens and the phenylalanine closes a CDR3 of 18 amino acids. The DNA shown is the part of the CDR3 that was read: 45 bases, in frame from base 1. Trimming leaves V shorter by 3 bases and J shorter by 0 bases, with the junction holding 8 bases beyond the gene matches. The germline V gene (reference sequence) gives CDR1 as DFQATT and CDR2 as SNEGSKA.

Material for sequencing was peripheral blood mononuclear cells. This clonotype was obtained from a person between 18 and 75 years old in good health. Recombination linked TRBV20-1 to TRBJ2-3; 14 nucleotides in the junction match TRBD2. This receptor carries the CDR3 CSASPGLAGEHSTDTQYF. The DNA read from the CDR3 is TGCAGTGCTAGCCCGGGACTAGCGGGAGAGCATAGCACAGATACG.